Below are 5 T cell receptor beta chains sequenced from a single sample in a study of lymphopenia after photon versus proton radiotherapy. Sequencing used immunoSEQ multiplex PCR; TCRdb keeps in-frame clones, though not all of them. The sample carries 20,000 to 25,000 clones, around 90% recorded once. Sequences were derived from peripheral blood, sampled from a patient treated with proton-based radiotherapy. The receptors derive from a woman between 65 and 79 years old with pancreatic cancer. Some clones in this sample may be carry-over from other donors' samples.

This chain uses TRBV7-2 with TRBJ2-5, with 7 bases that match TRBD2. The CDR3 has 15 residues. Trimming removed 5 bases from V and 3 bases from J; junction bases left unmatched: 9. Germline V lookup: CDR1 SGHTA, CDR2 FQGNSA. CDR3 region: CASSPFRGVEETQYF. The CDR3 DNA sequence: TGTGCCAGCAGCCCCTTCCGGGGGGTCGAAGAGACCCAGTACTTC. Based on the CDR3 plus reference TRBV7-2 and TRBJ2-5, the full variable domain is GAGVSQSPSNKVTEKGKDVELRCDPISGHTALYWYRQSLGQGLEFLIYFQGNSAPDKSGLPSDRFSAERTGGSVSTLTIQRTQQEDSAVYLCASSPFRGVEETQYFGPGTRLLVL.

This chain uses TRBV7-2 with TRBJ1-1; TRBD1 aligns across 7 bases. J lost 2 bases, V lost 6 bases, and 3 bases had no gene match. Per the germline V gene, CDR1 is SGHTA and CDR2 is FQGNSA. The CDR3 totals 13 residues. The CDR3 DNA reads TGTGCCAGCAGGGGACAGCCTAACACTGAAGCTTTCTTT. Translated, it gives CASRGQPNTEAFF.

V is TRBV11-2 and J is TRBJ1-1; D ambiguous. Looked up from germline, CDR1 is SGHAT and CDR2 is FQNNGV. CDR3 length equals 11 residues. Between the trimmed V and J ends, which lost 0 bases and 9 bases, there was a span of 5 bases. CDR3 in amino acids: CASSLDYQAFF. The DNA for the CDR3 is TGTGCCAGCAGCTTAGATTACCAAGCTTTCTTT.

This chain uses TRBV7-9 with TRBJ2-1, with 9 bases identical to TRBD1. The CDR3 is 15 amino acids. Germline assignment: CDR1 SEHNR and CDR2 FQNEAQ (reference sequence). V lost 3 bases and J lost 9; bases outside the gene matches: 9. The chain's CDR3 is CASSFGTGMVREQFF. Here the CDR3 DNA reads TGTGCCAGCAGCTTCGGGACAGGGATGGTTCGTGAGCAGTTCTTC.

The chain is built from TRBV4-1 and TRBJ1-2, with 7 bases identical to TRBD1. The CDR3 extends over 16 amino acids. Germline CDR1 and CDR2: MGHRA and YSYEKL. The ends lost 0 bases at V and 7 bases at J; junction bases unmatched: 11. The CDR3 spells CASSQEAAGGVSGYTF. The CDR3 nucleotides are TGCGCCAGCAGCCAAGAAGCCGCAGGGGGGGTAAGTGGCTACACCTTC.